This is a list of T cell receptor beta chains from one sample in a study of monozygotic twins with inflammatory bowel disease. No DNA is given; TCRdb re-called the 5' RACE reads and lists each CDR3 protein once. This listing includes approximately 400,000 distinct CDR3 sequences. Sequenced input: blood. Receptors were obtained from a human donor with ulcerative colitis or Crohn's disease, or a healthy co-twin of an affected twin (not recorded which). The CDR3 runs from the conserved cysteine through the conserved F or W. Clone sizes are given selectively: once, few, many, or a class where the clone is expanded.

clone_size: -
v_call: TRBV6-1
j_call: TRBJ2-7
cdr3_length: 18
cdr3_aa: CASSANRQGAVSSYEQYF

clone_size: -
v_call: TRBV19
j_call: TRBJ2-7
cdr3_length: 12
cdr3_aa: CATQGNRDEQYF

clone_size: -
v_call: TRBV18
j_call: TRBJ2-7
cdr3_length: 19
cdr3_aa: CASSPRSLAGAQTAGEQYF

clone_size: -
v_call: TRBV20-1
j_call: TRBJ2-1
cdr3_length: 14
cdr3_aa: CSATRTGGRNEQFF

clone_size: -
v_call: TRBV3-1
j_call: TRBJ2-6
cdr3_length: 18
cdr3_aa: CASSQDGTLKSGANVLTF

clone_size: -
v_call: TRBV9
j_call: TRBJ1-1
cdr3_length: 15
cdr3_aa: CASSVDPRAATEAFF

clone_size: -
v_call: TRBV6-2/TRBV6-3
j_call: TRBJ2-6
cdr3_length: 17
cdr3_aa: CASSYEGQSSGANVLTF

clone_size: -
v_call: TRBV14
j_call: TRBJ2-7
cdr3_length: 14
cdr3_aa: CASSQDLAVYEQYF

clone_size: -
v_call: TRBV3-1
j_call: TRBJ2-1
cdr3_length: 16
cdr3_aa: CATGTSGRPYYNEQFF

clone_size: -
v_call: TRBV12-3/TRBV12-4
j_call: TRBJ2-1
cdr3_length: 16
cdr3_aa: CASTTGTGGSYNEQFF

clone_size: -
v_call: TRBV18
j_call: TRBJ1-3
cdr3_length: 15
cdr3_aa: CASSPDITSGNTIYF

clone_size: -
v_call: TRBV19
j_call: TRBJ2-2
cdr3_length: 16
cdr3_aa: CASTMRSGSHTGELFF

clone_size: -
v_call: TRBV20-1
j_call: TRBJ1-5
cdr3_length: 12
cdr3_aa: CSATDSNQPQHF

clone_size: -
v_call: TRBV7-9
j_call: TRBJ1-6
cdr3_length: 12
cdr3_aa: CASSLGPGFLHF

clone_size: -
v_call: TRBV19
j_call: TRBJ2-2
cdr3_length: 15
cdr3_aa: CASSKGGVDTGELFF

clone_size: -
v_call: TRBV7-3
j_call: TRBJ2-1
cdr3_length: 15
cdr3_aa: CASSLSASGRYEQFF

clone_size: -
v_call: TRBV27
j_call: TRBJ2-6
cdr3_length: 17
cdr3_aa: CASSLWGPRPGANVLTF

clone_size: -
v_call: TRBV9
j_call: TRBJ2-7
cdr3_length: 15
cdr3_aa: CASSVGGTVWDEQYF

clone_size: -
v_call: TRBV3-1
j_call: TRBJ1-1
cdr3_length: 12
cdr3_aa: CASSRLDTEAFF

clone_size: -
v_call: TRBV7-9
j_call: TRBJ2-5
cdr3_length: 13
cdr3_aa: CASSSTLQETQYF

clone_size: -
v_call: TRBV5-1
j_call: TRBJ2-3
cdr3_length: 16
cdr3_aa: CASSRGQGTSTDTQYF

clone_size: -
v_call: TRBV20-1
j_call: TRBJ1-1
cdr3_length: 17
cdr3_aa: CSARDGMGDRGNTEAFF

clone_size: -
v_call: TRBV5-1
j_call: TRBJ2-2
cdr3_length: 17
cdr3_aa: CASSSFLGTANTGELFF

clone_size: -
v_call: TRBV5-4
j_call: TRBJ1-4
cdr3_length: 16
cdr3_aa: CASSSRDGSPEEKLFF

clone_size: -
v_call: TRBV7-6
j_call: TRBJ2-3
cdr3_length: 18
cdr3_aa: CASSSDYLGTDSTDTQYF

clone_size: -
v_call: TRBV5-4
j_call: TRBJ2-3
cdr3_length: 16
cdr3_aa: CASSLNPSRITDTQYF

clone_size: -
v_call: TRBV5-1
j_call: TRBJ2-3
cdr3_length: 15
cdr3_aa: CASSLALDGADTQYF

clone_size: -
v_call: TRBV6-5
j_call: TRBJ2-7
cdr3_length: 16
cdr3_aa: CASSYSPTGALYEQYF

clone_size: -
v_call: TRBV6-1
j_call: TRBJ2-3
cdr3_length: 15
cdr3_aa: CASTPGQGGLYTQYF

clone_size: -
v_call: TRBV7-2
j_call: TRBJ2-3
cdr3_length: 13
cdr3_aa: CASSRWGRDTQYF

clone_size: -
v_call: TRBV6-4
j_call: TRBJ2-1
cdr3_length: 12
cdr3_aa: CASSVGVGEQFF

clone_size: medium-sized
v_call: TRBV3-1
j_call: TRBJ2-2
cdr3_length: 15
cdr3_aa: CASSQARQPAGELFF

clone_size: -
v_call: TRBV2
j_call: TRBJ1-1
cdr3_length: 15
cdr3_aa: CASSDATGGRTEAFF

clone_size: -
v_call: TRBV5-1
j_call: TRBJ2-3
cdr3_length: 16
cdr3_aa: CASYSISGSGTDTQYF

clone_size: -
v_call: TRBV4-1
j_call: TRBJ2-7
cdr3_length: 14
cdr3_aa: CASSQEDRSYEQYF

clone_size: -
v_call: TRBV9
j_call: TRBJ2-1
cdr3_length: 15
cdr3_aa: CASSVVQGALNEQFF

clone_size: -
v_call: TRBV12-3/TRBV12-4
j_call: TRBJ2-3
cdr3_length: 15
cdr3_aa: CASRSLAGEEDTQYF

clone_size: -
v_call: TRBV5-1
j_call: TRBJ2-7
cdr3_length: 14
cdr3_aa: CASSQEYREAEQYF

clone_size: -
v_call: TRBV10-3
j_call: TRBJ2-1
cdr3_length: 16
cdr3_aa: CAISGGTGSSYNEQFF

clone_size: -
v_call: TRBV5-4
j_call: TRBJ2-7
cdr3_length: 15
cdr3_aa: CASSLVGASSYEQYF